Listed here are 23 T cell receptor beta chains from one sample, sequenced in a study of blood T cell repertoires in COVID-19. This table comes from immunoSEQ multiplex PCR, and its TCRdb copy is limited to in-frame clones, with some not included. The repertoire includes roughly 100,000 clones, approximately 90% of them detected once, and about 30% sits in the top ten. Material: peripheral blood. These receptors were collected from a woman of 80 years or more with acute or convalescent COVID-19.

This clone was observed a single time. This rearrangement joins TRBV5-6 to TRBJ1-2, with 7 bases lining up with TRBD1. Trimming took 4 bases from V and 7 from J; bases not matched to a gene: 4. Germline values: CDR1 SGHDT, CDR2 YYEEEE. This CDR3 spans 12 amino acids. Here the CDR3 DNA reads TGTGCCAGCAGCGCTTACAGGGGTGGCTACACCTTC. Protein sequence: CASSAYRGGYTF.

The DNA of the CDR3 is TGTGCCAGCAGTGCCCAATACACAGGGGGCGGCTACACCTTC. Translated: CASSAQYTGGGYTF. The chain joins TRBV6-4 to TRBJ1-2; 9 bases align to TRBD1. CDR1 and CDR2 (germline): MRHNA, SNTAGT. The CDR3 length is 14 residues. V was pared by 4 bases and J by 8 bases, with 8 bases of the junction left unmatched.

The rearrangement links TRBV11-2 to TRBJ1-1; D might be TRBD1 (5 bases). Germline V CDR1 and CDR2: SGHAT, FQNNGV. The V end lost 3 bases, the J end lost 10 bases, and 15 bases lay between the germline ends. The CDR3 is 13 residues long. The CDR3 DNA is TGTGCCAGCAGCTTGGCCGTAGGGGTCGTAGCTTTCTTT. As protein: CASSLAVGVVAFF.

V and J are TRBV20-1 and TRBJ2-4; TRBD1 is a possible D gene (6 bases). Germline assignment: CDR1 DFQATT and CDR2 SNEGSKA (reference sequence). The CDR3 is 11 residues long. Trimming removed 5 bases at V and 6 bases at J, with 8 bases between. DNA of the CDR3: TGCAGTGCTGGCAGGGGAAACATTCAGTACTTC. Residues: CSAGRGNIQYF.

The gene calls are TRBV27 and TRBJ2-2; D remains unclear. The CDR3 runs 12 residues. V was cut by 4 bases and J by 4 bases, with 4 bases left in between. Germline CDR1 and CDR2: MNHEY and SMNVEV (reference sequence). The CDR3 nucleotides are TGTGCCAGCAGTTACACCACCGGGGAGCTGTTTTTT. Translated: CASSYTTGELFF.

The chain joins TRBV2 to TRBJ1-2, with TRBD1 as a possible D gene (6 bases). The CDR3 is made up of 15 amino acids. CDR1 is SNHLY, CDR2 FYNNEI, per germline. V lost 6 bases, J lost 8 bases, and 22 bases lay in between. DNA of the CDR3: TGTGCCAGCAGCTACCCGGGACAAGGGCTGGGAGGCTACACCTTC. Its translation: CASSYPGQGLGGYTF.

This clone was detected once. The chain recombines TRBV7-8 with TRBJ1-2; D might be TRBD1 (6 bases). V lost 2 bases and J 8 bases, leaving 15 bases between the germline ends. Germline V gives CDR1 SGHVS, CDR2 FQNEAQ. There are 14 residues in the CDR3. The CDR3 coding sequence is TGTGCCAGCAGCTTATCGCGGGGGGCAGGGGGCTACACCTTC. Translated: CASSLSRGAGGYTF. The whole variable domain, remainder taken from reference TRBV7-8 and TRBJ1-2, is GAGVSQSPRYKVAKRGQDVALRCDPISGHVSLFWYQQALGQGPEFLTYFQNEAQLDKSGLPSDRFFAERPEGSVSTLKIQRTQQEDSAVYLCASSLSRGAGGYTFGSGTRLTVV.

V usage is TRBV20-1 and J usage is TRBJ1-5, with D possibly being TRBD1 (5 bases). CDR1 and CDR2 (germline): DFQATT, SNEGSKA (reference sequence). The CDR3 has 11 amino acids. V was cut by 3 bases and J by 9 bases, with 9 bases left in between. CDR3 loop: CSASGAGPQHF. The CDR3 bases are TGCAGTGCTAGTGGGGCGGGGCCCCAGCATTTT.

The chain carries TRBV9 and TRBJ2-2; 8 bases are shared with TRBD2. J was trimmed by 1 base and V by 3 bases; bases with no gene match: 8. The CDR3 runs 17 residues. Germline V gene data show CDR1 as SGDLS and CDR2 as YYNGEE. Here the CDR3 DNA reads TGTGCCAGCAGCGCCCCGAGCCGGGGGGGGAACACCGGGGAGCTGTTTTTT. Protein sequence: CASSAPSRGGNTGELFF.

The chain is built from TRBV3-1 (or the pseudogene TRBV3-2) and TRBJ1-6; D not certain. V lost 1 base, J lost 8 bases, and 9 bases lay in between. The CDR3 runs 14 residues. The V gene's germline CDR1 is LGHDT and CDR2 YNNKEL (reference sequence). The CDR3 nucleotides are TGTGCCAGCAGCCAAGCCGTGATAGATTCACCCCTCCACTTT. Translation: CASSQAVIDSPLHF.

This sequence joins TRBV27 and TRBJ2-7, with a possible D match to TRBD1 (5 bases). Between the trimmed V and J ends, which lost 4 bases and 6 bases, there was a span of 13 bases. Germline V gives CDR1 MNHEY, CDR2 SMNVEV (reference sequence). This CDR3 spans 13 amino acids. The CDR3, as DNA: TGTGCCAGCAGTTCCCAGGGTAAGGGCGAGCAGTACTTC. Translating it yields CASSSQGKGEQYF.

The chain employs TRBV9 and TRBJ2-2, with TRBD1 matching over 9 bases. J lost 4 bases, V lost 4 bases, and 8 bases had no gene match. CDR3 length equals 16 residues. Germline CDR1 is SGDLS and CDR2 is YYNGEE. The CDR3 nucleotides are TGTGCCAGCAGCTCAAACAGGGGGCCAAGCACCGGGGAGCTGTTTTTT. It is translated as CASSSNRGPSTGELFF. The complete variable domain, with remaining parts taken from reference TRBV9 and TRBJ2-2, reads DSGVTQTPKHLITATGQRVTLRCSPRSGDLSVYWYQQSLDQGLQFLIQYYNGEERAKGNILERFSAQQFPDLHSELNLSSLELGDSALYFCASSSNRGPSTGELFFGEGSRLTVL.

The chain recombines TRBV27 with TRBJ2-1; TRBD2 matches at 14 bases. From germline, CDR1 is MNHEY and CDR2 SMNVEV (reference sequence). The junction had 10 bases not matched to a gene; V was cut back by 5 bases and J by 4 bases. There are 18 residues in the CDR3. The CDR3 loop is CASSPGLAGVESYNEQFF. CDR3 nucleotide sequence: TGTGCCAGCAGTCCGGGACTAGCGGGGGTAGAGTCATACAATGAGCAGTTCTTC.

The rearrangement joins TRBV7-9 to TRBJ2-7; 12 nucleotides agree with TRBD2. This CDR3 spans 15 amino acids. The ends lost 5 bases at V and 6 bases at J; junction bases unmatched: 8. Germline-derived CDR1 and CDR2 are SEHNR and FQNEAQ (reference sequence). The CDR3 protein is CASSTLAGGPSEQYF. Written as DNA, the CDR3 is TGTGCCAGCAGCACCCTAGCGGGGGGGCCCAGCGAGCAGTACTTC.

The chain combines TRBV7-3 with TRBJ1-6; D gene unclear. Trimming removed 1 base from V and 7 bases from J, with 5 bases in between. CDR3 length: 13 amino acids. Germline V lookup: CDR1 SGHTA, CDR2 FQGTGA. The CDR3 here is CASSLSLNSPLHF. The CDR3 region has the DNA TGTGCCAGCAGCTTAAGTCTCAATTCACCCCTCCACTTT.

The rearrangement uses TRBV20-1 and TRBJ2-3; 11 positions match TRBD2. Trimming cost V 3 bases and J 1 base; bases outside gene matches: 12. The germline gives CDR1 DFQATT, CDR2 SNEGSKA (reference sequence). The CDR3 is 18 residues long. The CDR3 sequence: CSASATSGADLRTDTQYF. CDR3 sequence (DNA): TGCAGTGCTAGTGCGACTAGCGGGGCCGATTTACGCACAGATACGCAGTATTTT.

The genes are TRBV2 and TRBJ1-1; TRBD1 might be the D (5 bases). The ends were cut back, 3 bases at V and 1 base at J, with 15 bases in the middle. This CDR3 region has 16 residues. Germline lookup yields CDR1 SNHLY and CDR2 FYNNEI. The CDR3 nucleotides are TGTGCCAGCAGTGAGGTTGGGGGGGTCTCGAACACTGAAGCTTTCTTT. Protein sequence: CASSEVGGVSNTEAFF.

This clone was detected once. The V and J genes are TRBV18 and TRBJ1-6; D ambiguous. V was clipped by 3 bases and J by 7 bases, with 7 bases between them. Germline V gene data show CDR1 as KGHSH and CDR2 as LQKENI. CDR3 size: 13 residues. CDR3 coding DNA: TGTGCCAGCTCACCGACTGGAAATTCACCCCTCCACTTT. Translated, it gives CASSPTGNSPLHF.

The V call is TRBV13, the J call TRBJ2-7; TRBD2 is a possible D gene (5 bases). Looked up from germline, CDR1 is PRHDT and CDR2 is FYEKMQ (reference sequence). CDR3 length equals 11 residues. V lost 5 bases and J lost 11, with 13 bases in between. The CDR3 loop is CASSLSDGKYF. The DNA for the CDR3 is TGTGCCAGCAGCCTGTCGGACGGGAAGTACTTC.

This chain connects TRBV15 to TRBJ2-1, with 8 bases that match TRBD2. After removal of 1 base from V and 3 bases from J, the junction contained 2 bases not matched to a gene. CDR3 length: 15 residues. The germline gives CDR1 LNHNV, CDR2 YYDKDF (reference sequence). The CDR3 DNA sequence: TGTGCCACCAGCAGAGGGCTAGCGGGCTACAATGAGCAGTTCTTC. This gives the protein CATSRGLAGYNEQFF.

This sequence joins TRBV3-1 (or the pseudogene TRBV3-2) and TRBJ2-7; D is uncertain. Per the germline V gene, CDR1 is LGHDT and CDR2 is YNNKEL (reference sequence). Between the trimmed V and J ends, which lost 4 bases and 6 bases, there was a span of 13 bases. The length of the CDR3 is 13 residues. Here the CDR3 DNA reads TGTGCCAGCAGCCCTTTCGGGTTATTCGAGCAGTACTTC. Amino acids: CASSPFGLFEQYF.

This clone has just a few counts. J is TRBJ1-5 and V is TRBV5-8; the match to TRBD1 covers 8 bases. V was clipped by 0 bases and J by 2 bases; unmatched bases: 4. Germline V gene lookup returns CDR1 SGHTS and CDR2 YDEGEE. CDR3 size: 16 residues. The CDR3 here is CASSLEVTGGNQPQHF. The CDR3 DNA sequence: TGTGCCAGCAGCTTGGAGGTGACAGGGGGCAATCAGCCCCAGCATTTT.

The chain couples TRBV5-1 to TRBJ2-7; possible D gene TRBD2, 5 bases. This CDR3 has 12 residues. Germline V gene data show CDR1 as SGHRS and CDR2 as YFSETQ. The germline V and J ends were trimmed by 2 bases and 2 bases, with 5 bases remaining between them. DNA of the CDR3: TGCGCCAGCAGCTTCGGGGCCTACGAGCAGTACTTC. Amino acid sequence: CASSFGAYEQYF.